The T cell receptor beta chain under discussion was sequenced for a study of blood T cell repertoires in COVID-19. The overall study: Sources were T cells, B-cell-depleted T cells, or PBMCs; the material itself was cDNA or gDNA.

The CDR3 spans 16 residues. CDR1 and CDR2 from the germline V gene are SGHTA and FQGNSA. Trimming left V 5 bases short and J 0 bases short, with 16 bases between. As originally analysed: Cell counts per sample came from amplifying reference gene primers. TCRdb's copy holds only in-frame clones and misses some; the assay was immunoSEQ multiplex PCR. That table gives V, J and clone size, and the DNA gave D and trimming. The sample gives 200,000 to 250,000 clones, about 90% of which show up once; 3% is in the top ten. The receptor was derived from a man aged 18 to 29 with active or convalescent COVID-19. Sequencing was carried out using peripheral blood. V is TRBV7-2 and J is TRBJ1-2; possibly TRBD1 for D (6 bases). This CDR3 reads CASSISSGHTNYGYTF. DNA for the CDR3: TGTGCCAGCAGCATTAGTTCGGGACACACTAACTATGGCTACACCTTC.